The present T cell receptor (delta chain) was sequenced within a study of gamma-delta chains in newborns, infants, children. The wider study: Polyclonal expansion of innate γδ T cells after birth follows microbial exposure.

By frequency in the sample, this clone is medium-sized. TCRdb reapplied CATT to the reads. Of around 4,900 delta-chain clones listed, 38% are singletons. Germline V gene sequence: CDR1 TSWWSYY, CDR2 QGS. V dropped 2 bases and J dropped 0; count of bases not matched to a gene: 26. The CDR3 has 23 amino acids. This sequence was found in a child who received the measles vaccine. The chain couples TRDV1 to TRDJ1, with TRDD3 identical over 8 bases. Sequencing used blood. The CDR3 is CALGEVGSYEHKYWGPYTDKLIF. CDR3 sequence (DNA): TGTGCTCTTGGGGAAGTCGGGTCCTACGAACACAAGTACTGGGGGCCGTACACCGATAAACTCATCTTT.